This TCR beta chain appears in the sequencing data of a study of early T cells in non-severe SARS-CoV-2 infection. Study at large: Chains from this unsorted whole-blood bulk RNA could not be paired. The study's findings and limits: Comparison of clonotypes with VDJdb favored anti-spike CD8 responses while missing private and CD4 specificities.

The length of the CDR3 is 15 residues. Germline loops: CDR1 MGHRA, CDR2 YSYEKL. Trimming removed 2 bases at V and 2 bases at J, with 13 bases between. This clonotype was seen more than once but under ten times. What it binds is not known. Each single cDNA molecule received a unique molecular identifier. Each CDR3 protein is one row after TCRdb ran MiXCR on the 5' RACE reads. This sample carries 70,000 or so distinct CDR3 sequences, approximately 11% of them seen once, and the ten largest clones take approximately 5.9%. This TCR derives from an adult who was a healthcare worker with PCR-confirmed SARS-CoV-2 infection or an uninfected control (not recorded which). Input material: whole blood. The V call is TRBV4-1, the J call TRBJ2-7; a possible D gene is TRBD2 (6 bases). For the CDR3, the DNA is TGCGCCAGCAGCCAATATGCGGGGCCTACCTACGAGCAGTACTTC. Translation: CASSQYAGPTYEQYF.